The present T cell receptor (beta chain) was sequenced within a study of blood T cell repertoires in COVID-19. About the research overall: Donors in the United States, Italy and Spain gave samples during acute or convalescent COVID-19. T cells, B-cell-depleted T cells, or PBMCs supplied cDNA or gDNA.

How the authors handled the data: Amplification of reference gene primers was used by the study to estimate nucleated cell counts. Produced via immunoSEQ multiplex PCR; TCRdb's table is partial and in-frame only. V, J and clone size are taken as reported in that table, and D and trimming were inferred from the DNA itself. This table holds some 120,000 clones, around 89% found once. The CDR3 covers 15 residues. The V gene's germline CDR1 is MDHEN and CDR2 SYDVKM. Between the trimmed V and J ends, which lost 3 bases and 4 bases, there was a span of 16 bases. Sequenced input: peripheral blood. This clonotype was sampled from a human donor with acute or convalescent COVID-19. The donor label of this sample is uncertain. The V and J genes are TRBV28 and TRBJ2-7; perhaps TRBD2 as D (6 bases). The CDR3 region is CASSFSSGGTYEQYF. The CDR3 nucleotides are TGTGCCAGCAGTTTCTCCTCCGGGGGAACGTACGAGCAGTACTTC. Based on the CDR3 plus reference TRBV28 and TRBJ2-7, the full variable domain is DVKVTQSSRYLVKRTGEKVFLECVQDMDHENMFWYRQDPGLGLRLIYFSYDVKMKEKGDIPEGYSVSREKKERFSLILESASTNQTSMYLCASSFSSGGTYEQYFGPGTRLTVT.